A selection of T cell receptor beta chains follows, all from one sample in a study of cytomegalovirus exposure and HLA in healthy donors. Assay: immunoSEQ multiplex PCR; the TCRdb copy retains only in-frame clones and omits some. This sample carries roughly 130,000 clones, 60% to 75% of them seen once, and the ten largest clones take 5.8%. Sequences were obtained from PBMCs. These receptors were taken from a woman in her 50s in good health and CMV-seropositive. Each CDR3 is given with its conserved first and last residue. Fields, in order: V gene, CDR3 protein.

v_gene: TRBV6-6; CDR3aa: CASSRVQGNQPQHF
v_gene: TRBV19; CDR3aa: CASSIRTGSNNQPQHF
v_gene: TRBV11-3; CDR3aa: CASSSGQGPYNEQFF
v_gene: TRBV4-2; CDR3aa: CASSRNLYYEQYF
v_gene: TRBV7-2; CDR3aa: CASSLARGTGMGEQYF
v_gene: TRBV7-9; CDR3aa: CASSPRQGLENEQFF
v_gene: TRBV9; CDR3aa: CASSGGPPTRNYGYTF
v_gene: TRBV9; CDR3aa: CASSVGTGRAFF
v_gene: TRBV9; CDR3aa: CASSVLPDRPEFDEQYF
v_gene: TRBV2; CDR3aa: CASSPSPRDGELFF
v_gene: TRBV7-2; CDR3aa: CASSPSGGALNTQYF
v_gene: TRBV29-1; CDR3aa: CGAWDSRYEQYF
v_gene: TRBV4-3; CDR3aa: CASSPHLTVRGPNSPLHF
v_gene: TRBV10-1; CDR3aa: CASSENSGGEQFF
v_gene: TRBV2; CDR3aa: CASKVFGGSQPQHF
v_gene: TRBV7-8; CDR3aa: CASSRTSGGSSYEQYF
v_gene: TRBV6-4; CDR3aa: CASSAVPVGSSYNEQFF
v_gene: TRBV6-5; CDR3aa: CASRNTGSLYGYTF
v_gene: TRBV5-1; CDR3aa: CASSRGLGNEQFF
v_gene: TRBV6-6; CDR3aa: CARSYSLGQGNTEAFF
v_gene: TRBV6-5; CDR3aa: CASARGGANYGYTF
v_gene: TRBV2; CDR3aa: CASSPPGGGAYEQYF
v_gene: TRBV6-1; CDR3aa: CASSVNNYGYTF